This T cell receptor (beta chain) appears in the sequencing data of a study of cytomegalovirus exposure and HLA in healthy donors (TCRdb year 2017). Study-wide context: An earlier analysis of fewer than 750 of the donors reported under 300 Gb of sequence data and approximately 120 million unique TCR beta sequences obtained from around 180 million T cells. Class I and class II HLA loci were covered by the typing at four-digit resolution. Typing coverage differed by locus: A, B, C, DRB1 and DQB1 were typed in roughly 620-640 donors, DQA1 in 522, DPA1 in some 570, and DPB1 in approximately 450. Of the approximately 400 genotyped donors, about 84% fell in the genetic ancestry cluster associated with self-reported Caucasian donors. The study was designed to test whether signatures of past pathogen exposure could be identified by cataloging public T cell receptors. Donor age, sex, ethnicity and CMV serostatus were compiled alongside the repertoire data. Rather than drawing on any new phenotypic data, the later analysis identified candidate immune exposures from TCR beta sequences and the way those sequences occurred across donors. Roughly 300 gigabases of sequencing data and around 80 million unique TCR sequences made up an early release that covered several hundred HLA-typed donors. High-throughput TCR immunosequencing, statistical association of individual TCRs with disease status, and machine learning were combined to predict cytomegalovirus infection status. The study used immunosequencing to profile the T cell repertoires of 670 or so subjects and linked those repertoires to cytomegalovirus serostatus. To study patterns of TCR occurrence, a later analysis re-analyzed previously published TCR beta repertoires from 500 to 850 donors and added high-resolution HLA genotyping. On average, roughly 200,000 unique TCR beta nucleotide sequences were sequenced per donor among about 400 genotyped donors of the cohort, with about 19% of those sequences being non-productive. A later genetic analysis used genome-wide SNP genotypes for about 60% of the roughly 670 donors, treating that subset as a discovery cohort. An earlier analysis of several hundred of the donors applied high-throughput TCR beta sequencing to assess whether each TCR beta V gene segment acted as functional or pseudogenic. All discovery cohort repertoires had been generated using a single sequencing platform. Roughly five DR-DQ haplotypes were handled as single units for association and clustering, since linkage in the cohort was strong. In addition to the first cohort of around 670 subjects, a separate validation cohort of 120 different subjects was used.

What the authors observed across the whole study: In an earlier analysis of approximately 600 of the donors, most TCR beta V segments were observed in productive rearrangements about 87% or about 30% of the time, broadly matching IMGT annotations. According to the authors, the approach could potentially be generalized to other disease states and immunological phenotypes. According to a later analysis, parvovirus B19, influenza, CMV and Epstein-Barr virus appeared linked to several top co-occurrence clusters. At a false discovery rate of 0.05, a later analysis linked around 17,000 TCR beta sequences to specific HLA alleles. Compared with equally common non-associated chains, HLA-associated TCR beta chains in a later analysis were more clonally expanded and had lower generation probabilities. Across donors, most TCR sequences were observed very rarely, whereas some public TCRs were present in many individuals. In vitro tests confirmed that a few of the cytomegalovirus-associated TCR beta chains recognize cytomegalovirus antigens. A group of highly shared sequence variants was considered likely to be a technical artifact of the sequencing pipeline. Because HLA typing was missing for some donors at each locus, association tests included only the typed subset. The classifier was reported to diagnose cytomegalovirus status with high specificity and sensitivity in both the original cohort and the validation cohort. In the study, some 180 TCR beta chains were listed as associated with cytomegalovirus. Roughly uniform sequencing depth across donors was assumed in presence/absence analyses, although this assumption may not hold. Because counts were too low, under 20 rarely observed V segments, including chromosome 9 orphons, were left out of the earlier analysis of about 500 of the donors. In a later analysis, TCR association rates were found to vary across HLA loci, with the most associated TCRs seen for DRB1 alleles and the fewest for HLA-C alleles. A further reported finding was that TCR beta sequences accurately predicted the HLA-A and HLA-B alleles for most subjects in the first cohort. In a later genetic analysis, fewer N-insertions in productive TCRs were reported among donors in an Asian-associated ancestry cluster than the approximately 670-donor mean. In this cohort, only TCR beta chains were sequenced, and detectable features were limited by the absence of alpha or paired-chain data. For the cohort, immune exposure information was limited to CMV serostatus. Correlated functional status among segregating V segments might be attributable to linkage disequilibrium, but an unknown experimental factor could not be ruled out. A later analysis found that most CMV-associated TCR beta chains appeared HLA-restricted, with HLA associations seemingly driven largely by CMV exposure. Because the 87-base-pair reads could not distinguish some IMGT-functional V segments, including TRBV6-2 and TRBV6-3, those segments were excluded. When HLA alleles, especially DR and DQ, strongly co-occurred, attributing TCR associations to individual alleles was difficult. V-gene and J-gene trimming of TCR beta chains was associated with a missense DCLRE1C variant in a later genetic analysis, and the association was replicated in an independent cohort.

A note on this clone: Which antigen it targets is not known. Per-base quality was not reported, and no clone a single base away is much larger than it.

The cohort comprised 550 to 700 healthy bone marrow donors. Cohort members were all nominally healthy when sampled, although unrecorded immune exposures were likely present. The donor tested CMV seronegative and was one of the 352 seronegative cohort members. Every donor gave a peripheral blood sample, and the peripheral blood mononuclear cells from that sample were used for TCR beta sequencing. The Qiagen DNeasy Blood Extraction Kit was used to extract genomic DNA from the blood cell samples. Receptors were amplified or captured by the immunoSEQ multiplex PCR assay. For the multiplex PCR, a mixture combining 60 forward primers for TCR Vbeta segments and 13 reverse primers for TCR Jbeta segments was used. Amplification of the CDR3 region of rearranged TCR beta genes was performed with a multiplex PCR assay on genomic DNA. On the Illumina HiSeq System, the amplified TCR beta libraries were sequenced as 87-base-pair reads. The study's processing was this. Across the 700 or so repertoires, a later analysis counted roughly 84 million unique TCR beta chains, approximately 10 million of which were shared by at least two donors. Raw reads were error-corrected and collapsed into unique sequences with a nearest-neighbor algorithm that merged closely related sequences to remove PCR and sequencing errors. CDR3 sequences were aligned to IMGT reference sequences to assign V, D and J gene segments. Each retained sequence needed at least a six-nucleotide match to both a V gene segment and a J gene segment. A rearrangement was called productive if the CDR3 had no stop codons and remained in frame with V and J, and every other rearrangement was called non-productive. CDR3 was defined by IMGT convention, running from the second conserved V-encoded cysteine to the conserved J-encoded phenylalanine. Sequences without an unambiguous match to a single V gene segment were excluded from the earlier analysis of approximately 600 of the donors. An earlier analysis of approximately 590 of the donors classified V segments as functional when productive rearrangements were above 56.7% and as segregating when the standard deviation between donors was above 5%. To diagnose cytomegalovirus status from the catalog of TCR beta chain sequences, a statistical classification framework was built. In a later analysis, TCR nucleotide sequences were compared against IMGT/GENE-DB human TR gene sequences so that V and J genes could be assigned. The TCRdist pipeline was used in a later analysis to assign CDR3 sequences and most-parsimonious VDJ recombination scenarios. In a later analysis, each TCR beta chain was defined by its CDR3 amino acid sequence together with its V-gene family, and reads lacking a unique V-gene family were excluded. To address suspected cross-contamination and a sequencing artifact, a later analysis removed a few hundred highly shared, low-generation-probability nucleotide sequences. For each public chain, a later analysis derived a clonal expansion index from normalized ranks of inferred template counts within each repertoire. In a later analysis, generation probabilities were computed with a VDJ recombination model fitted to out-of-frame rearrangements, and the resulting probabilities were checked against IGoR. In a later analysis, hypergeometric tests were used to score TCR-TCR, TCR-HLA and TCR-CMV co-occurrence, with a repertoire-size bias correction applied to TCR pairs. False discovery rates were estimated in a later analysis by permuting HLA or CMV assignments 20 times. In a later analysis, co-occurring TCRs were grouped using DBSCAN, with TCRdist sequence similarity added in when clustering inside HLA-allele-positive subsets. Co-occurrence clustering excluded repertoires with fewer than 30,000 or more than 120,000 public chains, plus five with anomalous nucleotide sharing. Here the immuneACCESS table is served through TCRdb, limited to in-frame sequences with V and J called. Missing clones are a known gap in these copies; in checked studies unresolved V genes cover under half, and the rest lacks a known reason. V, J and clone size reflect that table, while D and trimming were determined from the DNA. The sample profile shows over 150,000 clones; approximately 80% of them were found once. Over 1% of the sample rests with the top ten.

Measured from the cysteine to the phenylalanine, the CDR3 is 18 residues long. CDR3 DNA is the only sequence kept; it has 54 bases, read in frame from the first base. CDR1 is given as SEHNR and CDR2 as FQNEAQ, both from the germline V gene (reference sequence). The trim is 1 base for V and 4 bases for J, with a gap of 22 bases between the germline ends. Material for sequencing was PBMCs. This chain joins TRBV7-9 to TRBJ1-2; there is no confident call for the D gene. This receptor was obtained from a woman between 50 and 59 years old in good health and CMV-seronegative. The DNA sequence reads TGTGCCAGCAGCTTAGTAGGAGGCAGAGGAGGGAAACGCTATGGCTACACCTTC. It is translated as CASSLVGGRGGKRYGYTF.